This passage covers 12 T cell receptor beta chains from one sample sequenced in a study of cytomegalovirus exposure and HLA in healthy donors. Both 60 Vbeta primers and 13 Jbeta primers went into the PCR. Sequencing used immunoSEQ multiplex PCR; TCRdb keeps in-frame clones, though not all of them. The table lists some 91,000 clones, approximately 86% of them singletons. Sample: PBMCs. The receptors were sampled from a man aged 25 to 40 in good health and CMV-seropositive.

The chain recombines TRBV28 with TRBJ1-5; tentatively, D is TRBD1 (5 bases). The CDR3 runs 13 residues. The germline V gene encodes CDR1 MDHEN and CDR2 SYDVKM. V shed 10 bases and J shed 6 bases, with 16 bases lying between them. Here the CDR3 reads CAIDQGGFQPQHF. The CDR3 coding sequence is TGTGCCATCGACCAGGGTGGTTTTCAGCCCCAGCATTTT.

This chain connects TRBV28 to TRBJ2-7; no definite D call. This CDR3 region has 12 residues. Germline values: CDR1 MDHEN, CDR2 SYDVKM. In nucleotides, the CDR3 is TGTGCTTTAGGCTCTAGCTCCTACGAGCAGTACTTC. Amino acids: CALGSSSYEQYF.

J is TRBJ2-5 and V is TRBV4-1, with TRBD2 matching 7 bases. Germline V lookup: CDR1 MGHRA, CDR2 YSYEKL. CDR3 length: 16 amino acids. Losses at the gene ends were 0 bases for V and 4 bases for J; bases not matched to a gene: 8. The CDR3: CASSQDMWGGVETQYF. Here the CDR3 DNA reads TGCGCCAGCAGCCAAGATATGTGGGGGGGTGTAGAGACCCAGTACTTC.

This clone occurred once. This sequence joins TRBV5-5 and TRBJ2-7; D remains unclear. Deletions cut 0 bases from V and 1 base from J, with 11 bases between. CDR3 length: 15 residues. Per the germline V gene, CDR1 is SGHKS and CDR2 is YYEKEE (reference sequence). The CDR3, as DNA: TGTGCCAGCAGCTTGGGAGGTACGAGGTCCTACGAGCAGTACTTC. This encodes CASSLGGTRSYEQYF.

CDR3: CASSLVEAYEQYF. The CDR3, as DNA: TGTGCCAGCAGCTTAGTGGAGGCCTACGAGCAGTACTTC. The rearrangement links TRBV7-2 to TRBJ2-7; D perhaps matches TRBD2 (5 bases). Germline V gene sequence: CDR1 SGHTA, CDR2 FQGNSA. The CDR3 is 13 residues long. Trimming shortened V by 1 base and J by 2 bases, and 6 bases separated the two germline ends.

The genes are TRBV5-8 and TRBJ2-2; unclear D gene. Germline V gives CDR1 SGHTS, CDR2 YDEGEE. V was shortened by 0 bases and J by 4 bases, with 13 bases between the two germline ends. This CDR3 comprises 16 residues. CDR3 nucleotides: TGTGCCAGCAGCTTGGATGGGCTTACGGCCACCGGGGAGCTGTTTTTT. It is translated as CASSLDGLTATGELFF.

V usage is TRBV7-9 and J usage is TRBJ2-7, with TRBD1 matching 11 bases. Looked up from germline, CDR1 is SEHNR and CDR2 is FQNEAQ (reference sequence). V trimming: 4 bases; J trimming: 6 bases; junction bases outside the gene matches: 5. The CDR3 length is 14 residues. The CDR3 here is CASSSRTGGGEQYF. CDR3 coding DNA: TGTGCCAGCAGCTCCCGGACAGGGGGCGGCGAGCAGTACTTC.

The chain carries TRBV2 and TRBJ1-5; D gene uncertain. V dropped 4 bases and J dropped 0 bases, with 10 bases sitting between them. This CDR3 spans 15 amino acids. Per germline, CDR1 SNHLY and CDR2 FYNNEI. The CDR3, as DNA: TGTGCCAGCAGTGTGGGAGGTCATAGCAATCAGCCCCAGCATTTT. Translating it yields CASSVGGHSNQPQHF.

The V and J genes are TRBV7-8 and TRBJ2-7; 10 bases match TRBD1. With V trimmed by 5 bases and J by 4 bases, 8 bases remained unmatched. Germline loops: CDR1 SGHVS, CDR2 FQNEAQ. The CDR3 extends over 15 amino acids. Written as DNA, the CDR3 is TGTGCCAGCAGCGATCCCGGGACAGGGGCTTACGAGCAGTACTTC. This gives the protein CASSDPGTGAYEQYF.

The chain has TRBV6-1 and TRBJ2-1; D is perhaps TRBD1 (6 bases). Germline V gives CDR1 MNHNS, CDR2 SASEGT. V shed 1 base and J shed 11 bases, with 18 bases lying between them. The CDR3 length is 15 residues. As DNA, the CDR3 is TGTGCCAGCAGTGAAGAGGGCCTGGGGGCAAGCCAGCAGTTCTTC. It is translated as CASSEEGLGASQQFF.

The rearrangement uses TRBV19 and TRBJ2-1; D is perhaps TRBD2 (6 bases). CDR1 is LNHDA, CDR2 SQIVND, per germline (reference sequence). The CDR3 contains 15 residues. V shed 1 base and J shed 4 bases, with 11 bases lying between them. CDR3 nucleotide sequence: TGTGCCAGTAGTATAGTTTTGCTAGCGTACAATGAGCAGTTCTTC. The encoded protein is CASSIVLLAYNEQFF.

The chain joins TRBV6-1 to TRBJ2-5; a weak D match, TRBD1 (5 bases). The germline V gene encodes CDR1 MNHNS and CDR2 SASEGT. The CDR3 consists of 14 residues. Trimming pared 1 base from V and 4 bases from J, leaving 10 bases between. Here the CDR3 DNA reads TGTGCCAGCAGTGAAGGTGCAGGGCCAGAGACCCAGTACTTC. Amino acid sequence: CASSEGAGPETQYF.